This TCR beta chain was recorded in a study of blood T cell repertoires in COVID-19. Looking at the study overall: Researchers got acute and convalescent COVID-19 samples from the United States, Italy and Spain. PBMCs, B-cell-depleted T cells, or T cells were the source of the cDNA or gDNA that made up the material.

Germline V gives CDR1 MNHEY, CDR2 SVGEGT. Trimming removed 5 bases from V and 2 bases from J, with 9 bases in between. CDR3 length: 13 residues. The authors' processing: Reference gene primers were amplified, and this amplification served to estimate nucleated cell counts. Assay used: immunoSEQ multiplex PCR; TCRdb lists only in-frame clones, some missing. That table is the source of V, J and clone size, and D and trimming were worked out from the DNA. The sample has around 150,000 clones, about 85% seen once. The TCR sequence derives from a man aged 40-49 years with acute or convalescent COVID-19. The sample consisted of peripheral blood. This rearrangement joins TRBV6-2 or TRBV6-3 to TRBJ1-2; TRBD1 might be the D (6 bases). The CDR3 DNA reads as TGTGCCAGCAGTAAGGACAGAAACTATGGCTACACCTTC. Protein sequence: CASSKDRNYGYTF.